This is a list of T cell receptor beta chains from one sample in a study of technical replicates of blood from a few donors. Generated by immunoSEQ multiplex PCR, the TCRdb table keeps only in-frame clones and is missing some. The sample records tens of thousands of clones, roughly 95% being singletons. What was sequenced was PBMCs. Receptors originate from a human donor in good health. Some clones in this sample may be carry-over from other donors' samples. Both conserved end residues are part of each CDR3. D genes are given only for firm matches. Size tells how often a clone was seen (once, few, many) or the class of an expanded clone, and some rows leave it out.

d_call	clone_size	v_call	j_call	cdr3_aa	cdr3_nt
NA	NA	TRBV19	TRBJ2-2	CASSISLGTNTGELFF	TGTGCCAGTAGTATAAGTCTCGGGACTAACACCGGGGAGCTGTTTTTT
NA	NA	TRBV7-6	TRBJ2-5	CASSSEETQYF	TGTGCCAGCAGCTCAGAAGAGACCCAGTACTTC
TRBD2	NA	TRBV5-6	TRBJ2-7	CASSLEKWAGRVGYEQYF	TGTGCCAGCAGCTTGGAGAAGTGGGCAGGGAGGGTCGGCTACGAGCAGTACTTC
NA	NA	TRBV6-5	TRBJ1-5	CASSSGWADSNQPQHF	TGTGCCAGCAGTTCCGGATGGGCAGATAGCAATCAGCCCCAGCATTTT
NA	NA	TRBV9	TRBJ1-1	CASSAAGRAEAFF	TGTGCCAGCAGCGCCGCAGGGAGGGCTGAAGCTTTCTTT
NA	medium-sized	TRBV4-3	TRBJ2-7	CASSQDITGNYEQYF	TGCGCCAGCAGCCAAGATATTACGGGAAACTACGAGCAGTACTTC
NA	once	TRBV7-6	TRBJ1-1	CASSLGGSMNTEAFF	TGTGCCAGCAGCTTAGGAGGGTCCATGAACACTGAAGCTTTCTTT
TRBD1	NA	TRBV6-5	TRBJ2-7	CASRPGTATYEQYF	TGTGCCAGCCGCCCGGGGACAGCTACCTACGAGCAGTACTTC
NA	NA	TRBV19	TRBJ1-6	CASSPRTLQETYLHF	TGTGCCAGTAGTCCTCGGACACTCCAAGAGACTTACCTCCACTTT
TRBD1	NA	TRBV6-1	TRBJ1-6	CASSADRVESPLHF	TGTGCCAGCAGTGCAGACAGGGTTGAATCACCCCTCCACTTT
NA	NA	TRBV4-3	TRBJ2-6	CASSPRGLGQRANVLTF	TGCGCCAGCAGCCCTCGCGGACTCGGCCAGAGGGCCAACGTCCTGACTTTC
TRBD1	NA	TRBV5-1	TRBJ2-1	CASTPGDRGYEQFF	TGCGCCAGCACCCCGGGGGACAGGGGATATGAGCAGTTCTTC
TRBD1	NA	TRBV10-3	TRBJ2-2	CAISEPGQGVGELFF	TGTGCCATCAGTGAACCCGGACAGGGCGTTGGGGAGCTGTTTTTT
TRBD1	NA	TRBV11-2	TRBJ2-1	CASSFGTGLDEQFF	TGTGCCAGCAGCTTTGGGACAGGGTTGGACGAGCAGTTCTTC
TRBD1	NA	TRBV27	TRBJ2-4	CASKRGQMAKNIQYF	TGTGCCAGCAAAAGGGGACAGATGGCCAAAAACATTCAGTACTTC
NA	NA	TRBV13	TRBJ2-7	CASSFKAGLVEQYF	TGTGCCAGCAGCTTCAAGGCGGGACTGGTCGAGCAGTACTTC
NA	NA	TRBV7-9	TRBJ1-4	CASSFWTERNEKLFF	TGTGCCAGCAGCTTCTGGACAGAAAGGAATGAAAAACTGTTTTTT
NA	NA	TRBV7-2	TRBJ2-5	CASSPGDYQRETQYF	TGTGCCAGCAGCCCCGGCGACTATCAGAGGGAGACCCAGTACTTC
TRBD2	NA	TRBV27	TRBJ2-5	CASSLAGAPQETQYF	TGTGCCAGCAGTTTAGCGGGAGCCCCCCAAGAGACCCAGTACTTC
NA	NA	TRBV2	TRBJ2-7	CASSEALGQRYEQYF	TGTGCCAGCAGTGAAGCGCTCGGACAGAGATACGAGCAGTACTTC
NA	NA	TRBV7-8	TRBJ1-2	CASSFTLGEDYGYTF	TGTGCCAGCAGCTTTACCTTAGGGGAGGACTATGGCTACACCTTC
NA	NA	TRBV7-2	TRBJ2-2	CASSLVEVAGELFF	TGTGCCAGCAGCTTAGTAGAAGTAGCCGGGGAGCTGTTTTTT
NA	once	TRBV11-2	TRBJ2-7	CASSSDGQWSYF	TGTGCCAGCAGCTCGGATGGACAGTGGTCGTACTTC
TRBD1	NA	TRBV12-5	TRBJ2-7	CASGGTARSYEQYF	TGTGCTAGTGGCGGGACAGCAAGGTCCTACGAGCAGTACTTC
TRBD2	NA	TRBV7-2	TRBJ2-3	CASSAAASGGAVPDTQYF	TGTGCCAGCAGCGCCGCCGCTAGCGGGGGGGCCGTCCCAGATACGCAGTATTTT
TRBD2	NA	TRBV10-2	TRBJ2-7	CASSELGSGGVFYEQYF	TGCGCCAGCAGTGAGTTGGGTAGCGGGGGCGTTTTTTACGAGCAGTACTTC
NA	NA	TRBV4-1	TRBJ2-7	CASSQAWSFSDEQYF	TGCGCCAGCAGCCAAGCGTGGTCTTTCAGCGACGAGCAGTACTTC
TRBD1	NA	TRBV5-1	TRBJ2-5	CASSLFTGAAETQYF	TGCGCCAGCAGCCTATTTACAGGGGCCGCGGAGACCCAGTACTTC
NA	NA	TRBV7-3	TRBJ2-1	CASSMTSNSYNEQFF	TGTGCCAGCAGCATGACTTCGAACTCCTACAATGAGCAGTTCTTC
NA	NA	TRBV5-6	TRBJ2-7	CASSLGSNNEQYF	TGTGCCAGCAGCTTGGGGAGTAACAACGAGCAGTACTTC
TRBD1	NA	TRBV4-3	TRBJ2-1	CASSQSGGTGGNEQFF	TGCGCCAGCAGCCAGTCGGGTGGGACAGGGGGCAATGAGCAGTTCTTC
NA	NA	TRBV19	TRBJ1-5	CASSPSTYQPQHF	TGTGCCAGTAGTCCCTCGACATATCAGCCCCAGCATTTT
TRBD2	NA	TRBV4-3	TRBJ2-3	CASSQVSGPSTDTQYF	TGCGCCAGCAGCCAAGTTAGCGGGCCTAGCACAGATACGCAGTATTTT
TRBD1	NA	TRBV29-1	TRBJ2-7	CSVDGQGTEQYF	TGCAGCGTTGATGGACAGGGGACCGAGCAGTACTTC
NA	NA	TRBV30	TRBJ1-1	CAWSVSGGTEAFF	TGTGCCTGGAGTGTATCTGGGGGGACTGAAGCTTTCTTT